This T cell receptor beta chain was recovered during a study of cytomegalovirus exposure and HLA in healthy donors. The study's findings and limits: In vitro experiments confirmed that three CMV-associated chains were specific for CMV antigens.

The PCR used 60 Vbeta and 13 Jbeta primers. Assay used: immunoSEQ multiplex PCR; TCRdb lists only in-frame clones, some missing. The table has 200,000 to 250,000 clones, roughly 79% seen once. About this clone: Its antigen is not known.

At the time of sampling, donors were nominally healthy, though unrecorded immune exposures were likely. Germline CDR1 and CDR2: MRHNA and SNTAGT. This CDR3 region has 15 residues. V shed 3 bases, J shed 3 bases, and the junction held 2 bases outside the gene matches. This chain connects TRBV6-4 to TRBJ2-2; 9 bases are shared with TRBD2. Material: PBMCs. The receptor was derived from a young man in good health and CMV-seronegative. The CDR3 loop is CASSEIAGDTGELFF. The CDR3 DNA reads as TGTGCCAGCAGTGAAATAGCGGGGGACACCGGGGAGCTGTTTTTT.